This T cell receptor beta chain derives from a study of T cell responses to AZD1222 COVID-19 vaccine. TCRdb's table, derived via immunoSEQ multiplex PCR, lists solely in-frame clones and lacks some. The sample lists about 180,000 clones, nearly 95% seen once, with roughly 1.9% in the top ten. This clone has a handful of counts. The target antigen is unknown. Study-level results: Distributed over spike, vaccine-associated CD4 TCRs predominated at 160-218 and 743-854. Spike-specific TCR breadth and depth rose after two AZD1222 doses.

Trimming took off 4 bases at V and 0 bases at J, with 12 bases between the two ends. The germline V gene has CDR1 GTSNPN and CDR2 SVGIG (reference sequence). CDR3 length equals 15 residues. J is TRBJ1-4 and V is TRBV30; D perhaps matches TRBD1 (6 bases). The sample in question was peripheral blood, obtained 28 days after the second AZD1222 dose. The source of this sequence is an adult who received the AZD1222 COVID-19 vaccine. The CDR3 DNA is TGTGCCTGGATGAGCAAGGGGGCAACTAATGAAAAACTGTTTTTT. This gives the protein CAWMSKGATNEKLFF. Together with reference TRBV30 and TRBJ1-4, the CDR3 gives the full variable domain: SQTIHQWPATLVQPVGSPLSLECTVEGTSNPNLYWYRQAAGRGLQLLFYSVGIGQISSEVPQNLSASRPQDRQFILSSKKLLLSDSGFYLCAWMSKGATNEKLFFGSGTQLSVL.